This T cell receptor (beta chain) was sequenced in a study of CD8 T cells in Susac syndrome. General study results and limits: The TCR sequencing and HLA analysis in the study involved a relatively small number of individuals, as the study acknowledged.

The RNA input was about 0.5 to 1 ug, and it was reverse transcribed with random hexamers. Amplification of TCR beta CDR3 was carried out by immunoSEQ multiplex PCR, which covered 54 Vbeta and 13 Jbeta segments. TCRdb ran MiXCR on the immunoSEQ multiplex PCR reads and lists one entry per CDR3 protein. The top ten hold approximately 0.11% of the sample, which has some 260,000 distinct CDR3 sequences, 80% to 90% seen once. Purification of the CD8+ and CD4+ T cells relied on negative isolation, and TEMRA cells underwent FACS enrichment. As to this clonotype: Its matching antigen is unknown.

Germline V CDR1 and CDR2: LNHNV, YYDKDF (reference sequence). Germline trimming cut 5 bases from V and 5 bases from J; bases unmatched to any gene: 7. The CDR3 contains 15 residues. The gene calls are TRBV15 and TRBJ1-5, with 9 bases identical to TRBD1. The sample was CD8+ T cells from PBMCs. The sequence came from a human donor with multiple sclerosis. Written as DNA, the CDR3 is TGTGCCACCAGCCGCTTGGACAGGGGACATCAGCCCCAGCATTTT. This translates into CATSRLDRGHQPQHF.